These T cell receptor beta chains were read from a single sample in a study of early T cells in non-severe SARS-CoV-2 infection. TCRdb re-analysed the 5' RACE reads in MiXCR, keeping a single row per CDR3 protein. This sample carries tens of thousands of distinct CDR3 sequences, around 4.8% of them seen once, and the ten largest clones take under 7%. Sequencing used whole blood. The receptor set was obtained from an adult who was a healthcare worker with PCR-confirmed SARS-CoV-2 infection or an uninfected control (not recorded which). Each CDR3 is given with its conserved first and last residue. The order of the fields is J gene, clone size, V gene, D gene, CDR3 DNA, CDR3 protein. A D gene is named only where the DNA matches it firmly. Only part of the rows carry a size: once, few, many, or a class if the clone is expanded.

J gene: TRBJ1-1; clone size: many; V gene: TRBV7-2; D gene: -; CDR3 DNA: TGTGCCAGCAGCTTAGCTTCGACGGCGCGGGACACTGAAGCTTTCTTT; CDR3 protein: CASSLASTARDTEAFF
J gene: TRBJ2-3; clone size: medium-sized; V gene: TRBV7-9; D gene: -; CDR3 DNA: TGTGCCAGCAGCTTAAAGGTTTTAGAGGGCGATACGCAGTATTTT; CDR3 protein: CASSLKVLEGDTQYF
J gene: TRBJ1-4; clone size: many; V gene: TRBV12-3/TRBV12-4; D gene: -; CDR3 DNA: TGTGCCAGCAGTGTAGGGGAGGAGAATGAAAAACTGTTTTTT; CDR3 protein: CASSVGEENEKLFF
J gene: TRBJ1-4; clone size: medium-sized; V gene: TRBV11-2; D gene: -; CDR3 DNA: TGTGCCAGCGCTTTGTCCGACAGAACTAATGAAAAACTGTTTTTT; CDR3 protein: CASALSDRTNEKLFF
J gene: TRBJ1-3; clone size: many; V gene: TRBV2; D gene: -; CDR3 DNA: TGTGCCAGCAGAGCGGAGGGAAACACCATATATTTT; CDR3 protein: CASRAEGNTIYF
J gene: TRBJ1-1; clone size: few; V gene: TRBV5-5; D gene: -; CDR3 DNA: TGTGCCAGCAGCTTTCGCCTAATCAACACTGAAGCTTTCTTT; CDR3 protein: CASSFRLINTEAFF
J gene: TRBJ1-1; clone size: many; V gene: TRBV12-3/TRBV12-4; D gene: TRBD1; CDR3 DNA: TGTGCCAGCAGTGTCCGACAGGGGAACACTGAAGCTTTCTTT; CDR3 protein: CASSVRQGNTEAFF
J gene: TRBJ2-2; clone size: few; V gene: TRBV7-9; D gene: -; CDR3 DNA: TGTGCCAGCAGCCCCCTTGCGGTGAACACCGGGGAGCTGTTTTTT; CDR3 protein: CASSPLAVNTGELFF
J gene: TRBJ1-1; clone size: few; V gene: TRBV5-1; D gene: -; CDR3 DNA: TGCGCCAGCAGCCTGGGAGCCACGAACACTGAAGCTTTCTTT; CDR3 protein: CASSLGATNTEAFF
J gene: TRBJ2-1; clone size: many; V gene: TRBV11-2; D gene: -; CDR3 DNA: TGTGCCAGCAGCTTAACACACCACAATGAGCAGTTCTTC; CDR3 protein: CASSLTHHNEQFF
J gene: TRBJ1-1; clone size: many; V gene: TRBV27; D gene: TRBD1; CDR3 DNA: TGTGCCAGCAGTTACCAACAGGGGAGTAAGGCTTTCTTT; CDR3 protein: CASSYQQGSKAFF
J gene: TRBJ1-1; clone size: many; V gene: TRBV4-1; D gene: -; CDR3 DNA: TGCGCCAGCAGCCAATTCCCGAGGGACACTGAAGCTTTCTTT; CDR3 protein: CASSQFPRDTEAFF
J gene: TRBJ1-5; clone size: -; V gene: TRBV11-2; D gene: -; CDR3 DNA: TGTGCCAGCAGCCTAAACCATGGCAATCAGCCCCAGCATTTT; CDR3 protein: CASSLNHGNQPQHF
J gene: TRBJ2-1; clone size: many; V gene: TRBV9; D gene: -; CDR3 DNA: TGTGCCAGCAGCGTAAGACTTAATTACAATGAGCAGTTCTTC; CDR3 protein: CASSVRLNYNEQFF
J gene: TRBJ1-4; clone size: many; V gene: TRBV6-5; D gene: -; CDR3 DNA: TGTGCCAGCAAACCAGGCCCTACAACTAATGAAAAACTGTTTTTT; CDR3 protein: CASKPGPTTNEKLFF
J gene: TRBJ2-2; clone size: many; V gene: TRBV7-9; D gene: -; CDR3 DNA: TGTGCCAGCAGTGTAGGAAACACCGGGGAGCTGTTTTTT; CDR3 protein: CASSVGNTGELFF
J gene: TRBJ2-1; clone size: few; V gene: TRBV5-1; D gene: -; CDR3 DNA: TGCGCCAGCAGCTTGGAAGGACGCTCCTACAATGAGCAGTTCTTC; CDR3 protein: CASSLEGRSYNEQFF
J gene: TRBJ2-1; clone size: many; V gene: TRBV24-1; D gene: -; CDR3 DNA: TGTGCCACCAGTGATTCCAGGACTATTTACAATGAGCAGTTCTTC; CDR3 protein: CATSDSRTIYNEQFF
J gene: TRBJ1-6; clone size: many; V gene: TRBV5-5; D gene: TRBD1; CDR3 DNA: TGTGCCAGCAGCTGGACAGGGGACTCACCCCTCCACTTT; CDR3 protein: CASSWTGDSPLHF
J gene: TRBJ2-3; clone size: many; V gene: TRBV7-9; D gene: TRBD2; CDR3 DNA: TGTGCCAGCAGCTTAAGAAGCGGGAGGGTAGATACGCAGTATTTT; CDR3 protein: CASSLRSGRVDTQYF
J gene: TRBJ1-1; clone size: many; V gene: TRBV18; D gene: TRBD1; CDR3 DNA: TGTGCCAGCTCACCGGGGACAGGGACGGTTGAAGCTTTCTTT; CDR3 protein: CASSPGTGTVEAFF
J gene: TRBJ1-2; clone size: -; V gene: TRBV30; D gene: -; CDR3 DNA: TGTGCCTGGAACGGCAGGGCCTATCAGGGCTACACCTTC; CDR3 protein: CAWNGRAYQGYTF
J gene: TRBJ2-3; clone size: many; V gene: TRBV9; D gene: TRBD2; CDR3 DNA: TGTGCCAGCAGCGCGGGAAGTAGCGGGGTGGGGGTTACTAGCACAGATACGCAGTATTTT; CDR3 protein: CASSAGSSGVGVTSTDTQYF
J gene: TRBJ1-5; clone size: few; V gene: TRBV28; D gene: TRBD1; CDR3 DNA: TGTGCCAGCTCATACAGGGGGAGAAGCAATCAGCCCCAGCATTTT; CDR3 protein: CASSYRGRSNQPQHF
J gene: TRBJ2-1; clone size: few; V gene: TRBV20-1; D gene: TRBD2; CDR3 DNA: TGCAGTGCAAACCCTAGCGGGGGGGCATCATGGCATGAGCAGTTCTTC; CDR3 protein: CSANPSGGASWHEQFF
J gene: TRBJ2-5; clone size: many; V gene: TRBV12-3/TRBV12-4; D gene: TRBD1; CDR3 DNA: TGTGCCAGCAGTACCCTTGGACAGGGATCAGAGACCCAGTACTTC; CDR3 protein: CASSTLGQGSETQYF
J gene: TRBJ2-1; clone size: -; V gene: TRBV11-3; D gene: -; CDR3 DNA: TGTGCCAGCAGCTTAGCCGGACAGACCTACAATGAGCAGTTCTTC; CDR3 protein: CASSLAGQTYNEQFF